Following are 26 T cell receptor beta chains from one sample sequenced in a study of regulatory T cells in long-lasting Graves disease. Noted time point: persistent/refractory GD, antithyroid drugs over 5 years with positive TRAb. Extracted RNA from PBMCs served as the source of the TCR library. Arm-PCR of CDR3 regions and iRepertoire HTBI primers were used to build TCR beta libraries. TCRdb reanalysed the multiplex PCR reads using MiXCR and keeps one entry per CDR3 protein. There are a few hundred thousand distinct CDR3 sequences in the sample; approximately 23% occur only once, and under 15% lies in the top ten. Sequencing was performed on peripheral blood mononuclear cells (PBMCs), taken when the disease was refractory, from a patient treated with antithyroid drugs. Every receptor here comes from a female donor with Graves disease.

In its sample, this clonotype was seen many times. V is TRBV29-1 and J is TRBJ1-2; 7 positions match TRBD1. The germline CDR1 and CDR2 sequences are SQVTM and ANQGSEA. The CDR3 totals 15 residues. The V segment lost 7 bases and the J segment 0 bases; nucleotides outside the gene matches: 11. The CDR3: CSASSTGHSNYGYTF. The CDR3 DNA sequence: TGCAGCGCAAGCTCGACAGGGCACTCTAACTATGGCTACACCTTC. Full variable domain (rest looked up from reference TRBV29-1 and TRBJ1-2): SAVISQKPSRDICQRGTSLTIQCQVDSQVTMMFWYRQQPGQSLTLIATANQGSEATYESGFVIDKFPISRPNLTFSTLTVSNMSPEDSSIYLCSASSTGHSNYGYTFGSGTRLTVV.

The genes are TRBV7-8 and TRBJ1-5; D ambiguous. This CDR3 region has 14 residues. The germline V gene encodes CDR1 SGHVS and CDR2 FQNEAQ. With 1 base removed from V and 9 bases from J, the gap between germline ends came to 13 bases. Here the CDR3 DNA reads TGTGCCAGCAGCTTAGATTTCGGGATCAGGCCCCAGCATTTT. As protein: CASSLDFGIRPQHF.

This clonotype turned up a few times. The V and J genes are TRBV7-2 and TRBJ1-4; D is possibly TRBD1 (6 bases). This CDR3 has 18 residues. V was trimmed by 1 base and J by 0 bases, leaving 15 bases between them. Germline-derived CDR1 and CDR2 are SGHTA and FQGNSA. The CDR3 reads CASSLVLGGFATNEKLFF. The DNA of the CDR3 is TGTGCCAGCAGCTTAGTACTGGGGGGCTTTGCAACTAATGAAAAACTGTTTTTT. The complete variable domain, with remaining parts taken from reference TRBV7-2 and TRBJ1-4, reads GAGVSQSPSNKVTEKGKDVELRCDPISGHTALYWYRQSLGQGLEFLIYFQGNSAPDKSGLPSDRFSAERTGGSVSTLTIQRTQQEDSAVYLCASSLVLGGFATNEKLFFGSGTQLSVL.

The genes are TRBV12-3 or TRBV12-4 and TRBJ1-1; D perhaps matches TRBD1 (5 bases). The CDR3 consists of 12 residues. V lost 7 bases, J lost 7 bases, and 13 bases lay in between. The CDR3 nucleotides read TGTGCCAGCAAACCAACGGGGGGTGAAGCTTTCTTT. Protein sequence: CASKPTGGEAFF.

The genes are TRBV11-2 and TRBJ1-4; 8 bases line up with TRBD1. The CDR3 consists of 12 residues. V lost 4 bases, J lost 13 bases, and 5 bases stayed unmatched. Germline values: CDR1 SGHAT, CDR2 FQNNGV. As DNA, the CDR3 is TGTGCCAGCAGCTCGACAGGGGACGGACTGTTTTTT. It encodes CASSSTGDGLFF.

This clonotype was picked up many times. J is TRBJ2-2 and V is TRBV10-3, with D perhaps matching TRBD1 or TRBD2 (5 bases each). Trimming shortened V by 5 bases and J by 4 bases, and 17 bases separated the two germline ends. The CDR3 length is 16 residues. Germline assignment: CDR1 ENHRY and CDR2 SYGVKD. This chain's CDR3 is CAISWTRGDITGELFF. CDR3 sequence (DNA): TGTGCCATCAGTTGGACGAGGGGCGATATCACCGGGGAGCTGTTTTTT.

This chain connects TRBV7-2 to TRBJ2-7, with a possible D match to TRBD1 (6 bases). Trimming took 5 bases from V and 5 from J, leaving 13 bases between them. The CDR3 is 13 amino acids. The germline gives CDR1 SGHTA, CDR2 FQGNSA. CDR3 amino acids: CASSNRELNEQYF. The CDR3, as DNA: TGTGCCAGCAGCAACAGGGAGCTCAACGAGCAGTACTTC.

This clonotype was counted many times. The V call is TRBV10-3, the J call TRBJ1-5; weak D call: TRBD1 (5 bases). This CDR3 region has 14 residues. Germline V gives CDR1 ENHRY, CDR2 SYGVKD. Trimming cost V 4 bases and J 3 bases, with 10 bases left between them. The CDR3, as DNA: TGTGCCATCAGTGTAGCAGGGTTCAATCAGCCCCAGCATTTT. Its translation is CAISVAGFNQPQHF.

The chain carries TRBV18 and TRBJ2-5, with TRBD2 identical over 8 bases. V gave up 4 bases and J gave up 2 bases; unmatched junction bases: 6. CDR3 length: 15 residues. From germline, CDR1 is KGHSH and CDR2 LQKENI. Written as DNA, the CDR3 is TGTGCCAGCTCACAAACTAGCGGCCTACAAGAGACCCAGTACTTC. Translation gives CASSQTSGLQETQYF.

V and J are TRBV24-1 and TRBJ2-7; D gene ambiguous. The length of the CDR3 is 15 residues. Trimming removed 8 bases from V and 8 bases from J, with 24 bases in between. Germline-derived CDR1 and CDR2 are KGHDR and SFDVKD. CDR3 coding DNA: TGTGCCACCAATTTCACGGAGCCTGAGGATAAGCAGCAGTACTTC. It yields the protein CATNFTEPEDKQQYF.

This clonotype was seen a handful of times. The V call is TRBV20-1, the J call TRBJ2-7; the match to TRBD1 covers 7 bases. CDR1 is DFQATT and CDR2 is SNEGSKA in the germline V gene (reference sequence). The CDR3 runs to 12 residues. J lost 3 bases, V lost 5 bases, and 4 bases had no gene match. As DNA, the CDR3 is TGCAGTGCTCTCCGGGACAGCTACGAGCAGTACTTC. It codes for CSALRDSYEQYF.

This clonotype appeared many times. This chain links TRBV28 with TRBJ2-7, with D perhaps TRBD1 or TRBD2 (5 bases each). V was pared by 2 bases and J by 0 bases, with 11 bases between. The CDR3 runs 15 residues. The germline V gene has CDR1 MDHEN and CDR2 SYDVKM. This chain's CDR3 is CASSLSRGRSYEQYF. The CDR3, as DNA: TGTGCCAGCAGTTTAAGTAGGGGACGCTCCTACGAGCAGTACTTC.

There are a few counts of this clonotype. The V call is TRBV10-3, the J call TRBJ1-3; 9 positions agree with TRBD1. Germline values: CDR1 ENHRY, CDR2 SYGVKD. CDR3 size: 16 residues. Trimming took 6 bases from V and 4 from J; bases not matched to a gene: 10. CDR3 region: CAISLEGTGYGNTIYF. CDR3 bases: TGTGCCATCAGCCTCGAGGGGACAGGGTACGGAAACACCATATATTTT.

This clonotype was recorded many times. The chain is built from TRBV12-3 or TRBV12-4 and TRBJ2-7, with D possibly TRBD1 on 5 matching bases. This CDR3 has 12 residues. V lost 6 bases and J 4 bases, leaving 10 bases between the germline ends. The CDR3 region is CASSQGQYEQYF. The DNA of the CDR3 is TGTGCCAGCAGCCAGGGCCAATACGAGCAGTACTTC.

This clonotype has at least ten counts. One junction end does not reproduce the germline sequence, and a read error may be involved. V usage is TRBV2 and J usage is TRBJ2-7; D gene unclear. CDR1 and CDR2 from the germline V gene are SNHLY and FYNNEI. The CDR3 extends over 13 amino acids. The CDR3 is CASSFTLTYGQYF. The CDR3 DNA is TGTGCCAGCAGCTTCACCCTGACCTACGGGCAGTACTTC.

A note on this clonotype: A far larger clone is one nucleotide away, so this likely arose from a read error. The rearrangement uses TRBV6-9 and TRBJ1-2; no reliable D call. CDR3 length: 14 amino acids. V was cut by 4 bases and J by 4 bases, with 13 bases left in between. CDR1 and CDR2 (germline): MNHGY, SVAAGI. The CDR3 loop reads CASSFDGTSYGYTF. Written as DNA, the CDR3 is TGTGCCAGCAGTTTTGACGGTACCAGCTATGGCTACACCTTC.

The chain carries TRBV6-9 and TRBJ1-4; D possibly corresponds to TRBD1 (5 bases). From germline, CDR1 is MNHGY and CDR2 SVAAGI. The CDR3 is 13 residues long. The ends were cut back, 3 bases at V and 8 bases at J, with 10 bases in the middle. CDR3 protein: CASSYSEGEKLFF. The CDR3 bases are TGTGCCAGCAGTTACTCAGAGGGGGAAAAACTGTTTTTT.

This clonotype was detected once. The CDR3 DNA sequence: TGTGCCAGTAATGGATATAACACTGAAGCTTTCTTT. This codes for CASNGYNTEAFF. The J gene is TRBJ1-1, the V gene TRBV19; D is uncertain. V dropped 7 bases and J dropped 2 bases, with 8 bases sitting between them. The CDR3 has 12 residues. From germline, CDR1 is LNHDA and CDR2 SQIVND (reference sequence).

The rearrangement uses TRBV14 and TRBJ2-7, with TRBD1 matching 9 bases. Germline V gives CDR1 SGHDN, CDR2 FVKESK. This CDR3 comprises 15 residues. Germline trimming cut 4 bases from V and 4 bases from J; bases unmatched to any gene: 8. CDR3 in amino acids: CASSRSGTGRYEQYF. The CDR3, as DNA: TGTGCCAGCAGCCGTTCCGGGACAGGGAGGTACGAGCAGTACTTC.

V is TRBV6-2 or TRBV6-3 and J is TRBJ1-2, with D possibly matching TRBD1 (5 bases). The V and J ends lost 4 bases and 7 bases respectively, with 16 bases between them. This CDR3 contains 14 residues. The V gene's germline CDR1 is MNHEY and CDR2 SVGEGT. The CDR3 coding sequence is TGTGCCAGCAGTTCCGGGACCCTTGTTGGTGGCTACACCTTC. It specifies CASSSGTLVGGYTF.

This clonotype was detected once. V is TRBV20-1 and J is TRBJ1-6; 11 bases map to TRBD1. The germline gives CDR1 DFQATT, CDR2 SNEGSKA (reference sequence). The CDR3 totals 15 residues. J gave up 2 bases and V 4 bases, and 1 base lay outside the gene matches. The CDR3 loop reads CSAMGQGAYNSPLHF. The CDR3 DNA is TGCAGTGCTATGGGACAGGGGGCCTATAATTCACCCCTCCACTTT.

This chain links TRBV20-1 with TRBJ1-1, with a possible D match to TRBD1 (5 bases). There are 17 residues in the CDR3. Trimming pared 6 bases from V and 2 bases from J, leaving 25 bases between. Germline V gene sequence: CDR1 DFQATT, CDR2 SNEGSKA (reference sequence). The CDR3 sequence: CSAHTYPRDGPNTEAFF. CDR3 sequence (DNA): TGCAGTGCCCACACCTATCCCCGGGACGGTCCAAACACTGAAGCTTTCTTT.

A remark on this clonotype: A much bigger clone sits one base away, suggesting this may be a read error. The V call is TRBV2, the J call TRBJ1-2, with a tentative D call TRBD1 (6 bases). Germline loops: CDR1 SNHLY, CDR2 FYNNEI. The CDR3 is made up of 14 amino acids. The CDR3 nucleotides are TGTGCCAGCAGTGACCTACAGGGAAGCTATGGCCACACCTTC. Residues: CASSDLQGSYGHTF.

This clonotype appeared a few times. The gene calls are TRBV7-2 and TRBJ1-6; D remains ambiguous. V was cut by 1 base and J by 8 bases, with 6 bases left in between. The CDR3 consists of 13 residues. Per the germline V gene, CDR1 is SGHTA and CDR2 is FQGNSA. The CDR3 spells CASSLDRDSPLHF. In DNA form, the CDR3 reads TGTGCCAGCAGCTTAGATCGGGATTCACCCCTCCACTTT.

This clonotype has a handful of counts. This chain joins TRBV20-1 and TRBJ2-5, with TRBD2 matching 7 bases. With V trimmed by 7 bases and J by 3 bases, 5 bases remained unmatched. CDR1 DFQATT and CDR2 SNEGSKA come from the germline V gene (reference sequence). This CDR3 contains 12 residues. The CDR3 nucleotides are TGCAGTGTCGGGCTAGCGGAAGAGACCCAGTACTTC. Translating it yields CSVGLAEETQYF.

Only a few counts were recorded for this clonotype. The chain uses TRBV19 and TRBJ1-5, with D tentatively TRBD1 (6 bases). Trimming cost V 6 bases and J 4 bases, with 16 bases left between them. The CDR3 has 15 residues. Germline V gives CDR1 LNHDA, CDR2 SQIVND (reference sequence). CDR3 DNA sequence: TGTGCCAGTAGCCCGCGCAGGGGCCCGAATCAGCCCCAGCATTTT. It encodes CASSPRRGPNQPQHF.